This T cell receptor (beta chain) was found in a study of blood T cell repertoires in COVID-19. About the study: Some COVID-19 samples were acute and others convalescent; all came from the United States, Italy and Spain. From T cells, B-cell-depleted T cells, or PBMCs came the material, which was cDNA or gDNA.

In the original workflow: From reference gene primer amplification, estimates of nucleated cell counts were derived. Profiling relied on immunoSEQ multiplex PCR, and the TCRdb table lists in-frame clones only, not all of them. V, J and clone size are taken as reported in that table, and D and trimming were inferred from the DNA itself. The repertoire holds under 350,000 clones, with 80% to 90% as singletons. Trimming stripped 5 bases from V and 0 bases from J, with 13 bases between. Germline V gene lookup returns CDR1 SGHAT and CDR2 FQDESV (reference sequence). The CDR3 covers 15 residues. This receptor was identified in a woman aged 70-85 years with acute or convalescent COVID-19. V gene TRBV11-1 combines with J gene TRBJ1-2; maybe TRBD1 (6 bases). Sequencing was carried out using peripheral blood. This CDR3 reads CASSRSTGSNYGYTF. Written as DNA, the CDR3 is TGTGCCAGCAGCCGATCCACAGGGTCTAACTATGGCTACACCTTC.